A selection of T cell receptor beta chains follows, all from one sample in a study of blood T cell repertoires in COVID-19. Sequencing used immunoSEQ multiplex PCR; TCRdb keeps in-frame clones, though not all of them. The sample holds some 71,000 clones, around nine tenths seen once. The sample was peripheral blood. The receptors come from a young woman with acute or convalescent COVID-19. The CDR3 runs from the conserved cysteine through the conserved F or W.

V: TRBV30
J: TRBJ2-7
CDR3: CAWSVSPPHEQYF

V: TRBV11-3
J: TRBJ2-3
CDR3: CASSRTSDTDTQYF

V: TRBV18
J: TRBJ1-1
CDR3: CASSLAQSENTEAFF

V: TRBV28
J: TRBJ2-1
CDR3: CASSLGGWRSYNEQFF

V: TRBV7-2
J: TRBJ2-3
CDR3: CASSLGTQSTDTQYF

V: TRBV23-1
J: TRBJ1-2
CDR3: CASSQSYGWEVRQGNYGYTF

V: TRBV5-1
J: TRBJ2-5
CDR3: CASSSGTGPLGETQYF

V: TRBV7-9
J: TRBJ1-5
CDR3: CASSFGGNDQPQHF

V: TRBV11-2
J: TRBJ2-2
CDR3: CASSFGQGQTGELFF

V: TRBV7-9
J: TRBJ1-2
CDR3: CASSSRTAQYYGYTF

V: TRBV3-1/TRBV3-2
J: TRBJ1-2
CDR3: CASSSQVEYGYTF

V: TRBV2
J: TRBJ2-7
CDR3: CASSGQTSYEQYF

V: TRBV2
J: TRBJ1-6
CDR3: CASRIETGRRAPLHF

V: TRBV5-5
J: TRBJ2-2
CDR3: CASSLHGGELFF

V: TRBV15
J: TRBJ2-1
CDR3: CATGRARGSGQFF

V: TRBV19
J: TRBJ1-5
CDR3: CASSTGTVDNQPQHF

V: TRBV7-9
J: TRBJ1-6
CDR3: CASNHGTGDYNSPLHF

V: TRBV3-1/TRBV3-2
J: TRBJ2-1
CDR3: CASSRGLASHNEQFF

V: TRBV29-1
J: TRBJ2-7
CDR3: CSVSGTGSYEQYF

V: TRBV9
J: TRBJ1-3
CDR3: CASSARQAQTGDTIYF

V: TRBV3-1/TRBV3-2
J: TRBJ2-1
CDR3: CASSPGLAAYNEQFF

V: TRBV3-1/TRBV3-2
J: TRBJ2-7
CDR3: CASSPRTSSDEQYF

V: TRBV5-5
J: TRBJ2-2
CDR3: CASSLWTPNTGELFF

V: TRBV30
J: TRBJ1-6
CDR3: CAWSGTSWGIDNSPLHF

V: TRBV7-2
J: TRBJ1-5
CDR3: CASSVRGNQPQHF

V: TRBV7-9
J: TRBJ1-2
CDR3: CASSLVAGSYGYTF

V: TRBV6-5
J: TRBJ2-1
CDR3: CASKLAGGPIEQFF

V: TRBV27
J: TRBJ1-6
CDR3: CASMERGRNSPLHF

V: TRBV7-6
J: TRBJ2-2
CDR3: CASSSPGNAGELFF

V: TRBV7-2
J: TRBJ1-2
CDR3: CASSLQSGGHYGYTF

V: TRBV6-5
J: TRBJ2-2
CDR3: CATEDTGELFF

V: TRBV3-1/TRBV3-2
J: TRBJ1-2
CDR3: CASSLGRGVEYGYTF

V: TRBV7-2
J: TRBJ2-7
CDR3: CASSSPTSGRTYEQYF

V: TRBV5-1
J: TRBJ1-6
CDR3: CASSLGGWDRGEGTLHF